The 17 T cell receptor beta chains given below trace back to one sample, sequenced in a study of T-cell memory formation after mild COVID-19. MiXCR, run by TCRdb on the 5' RACE reads, gives a single entry per CDR3 protein. The sample has more than 120,000 distinct CDR3 sequences, approximately 21% seen once. Sequencing was done on a sample of PBMCs or a T cell subset sorted from them (not recorded which). These receptors were taken from an adult woman who had mild COVID-19 (a few samples of this study predate the infection). Cell type and time point are not known.

In its sample, this clonotype was seen a few times. The V call is TRBV7-2, the J call TRBJ2-3, with D possibly being TRBD1 or TRBD2 (5 bases each). Per germline, CDR1 SGHTA and CDR2 FQGNSA. The CDR3 length is 14 residues. Trimming left V 0 bases short and J 6 bases short, with 10 bases between. CDR3 sequence reads: CASSLAGVLDTQYF. CDR3 in DNA: TGTGCCAGCAGCTTAGCGGGGGTGCTCGATACGCAGTATTTT.

The gene calls are TRBV4-3 and TRBJ2-1; 11 bases are a match to TRBD2. Germline-derived CDR1 and CDR2 are LGHNA and YSLEER. This CDR3 region has 13 residues. J lost 7 bases, V lost 6 bases, and 2 bases had no gene match. The DNA of the CDR3 is TGCGCCAGCAGACTAGCGGGAGAAAATGAGCAGTTCTTC. Its protein is CASRLAGENEQFF.

The chain employs TRBV19 and TRBJ1-4; D is uncertain. In germline, CDR1 is LNHDA, CDR2 SQIVND (reference sequence). Trimming pared 6 bases from V and 6 bases from J, leaving 14 bases between. CDR3 length equals 14 residues. The CDR3: CASSSGPWDEKLFF. In nucleotides, the CDR3 is TGTGCCAGTAGCTCCGGGCCCTGGGATGAAAAACTGTTTTTT.

The chain carries TRBV18 and TRBJ1-2; D unclear. The V end was cut by 1 base, the J end by 0 bases, with 9 bases between. CDR3 length equals 15 residues. Germline values: CDR1 KGHSH, CDR2 LQKENI. As DNA, the CDR3 is TGTGCCAGCTCACCACGGCAGTTGACTAACTATGGCTACACCTTC. This translates into CASSPRQLTNYGYTF. The variable domain in full, completed from reference TRBV18 and TRBJ1-2, reads NAGVMQNPRHLVRRRGQEARLRCSPMKGHSHVYWYRQLPEEGLKFMVYLQKENIIDESGMPKERFSAEFPKEGPSILRIQQVVRGDSAAYFCASSPRQLTNYGYTFGSGTRLTVV.

This clonotype was observed a handful of times. The rearrangement links TRBV7-2 to TRBJ2-1, with TRBD2 identical over 13 bases. Trimming removed 5 bases from V and 7 bases from J; junction bases left unmatched: 11. Germline values: CDR1 SGHTA, CDR2 FQGNSA. CDR3 size: 17 residues. The CDR3: CASSPDRLAGGANEQFF. In nucleotides, the CDR3 is TGTGCCAGCAGCCCCGACAGACTAGCGGGAGGCGCAAATGAGCAGTTCTTC.

The gene calls are TRBV24-1 and TRBJ2-6, with TRBD1 identical over 8 bases. Unmatched junction bases numbered 3, after V lost 4 bases and J lost 2 bases. The CDR3 is made up of 16 amino acids. Germline assignment: CDR1 KGHDR and CDR2 SFDVKD. CDR3 in DNA: TGTGCCACCAGTGACATCAGGGGGCCTGGGGCCAACGTCCTGACTTTC. As protein: CATSDIRGPGANVLTF.

This clonotype was observed a handful of times. The rearrangement links TRBV7-2 to TRBJ2-1, with TRBD2 as a possible D gene (6 bases). Germline values: CDR1 SGHTA, CDR2 FQGNSA. Between the trimmed V and J ends, which lost 5 bases and 4 bases, there was a span of 18 bases. The CDR3 consists of 16 residues. As DNA, the CDR3 is TGTGCCAGCAGCCCGAGGGACTCCCCCCGTTACAATGAGCAGTTCTTC. Protein product: CASSPRDSPRYNEQFF.

Many counts were recorded for this clonotype. The DNA of the CDR3 is TGCGCCAGCACGTTGCGCAATGAGCAGTTCTTC. It translates to CASTLRNEQFF. This sequence joins TRBV5-1 and TRBJ2-1, with D unclear. The CDR3 is 11 amino acids. The germline gives CDR1 SGHRS, CDR2 YFSETQ. The V and J ends lost 6 bases and 6 bases respectively, with 7 bases between them. The full variable domain, rest sourced from reference TRBV5-1 and TRBJ2-1, is KAGVTQTPRYLIKTRGQQVTLSCSPISGHRSVSWYQQTPGQGLQFLFEYFSETQRNKGNFPGRFSGRQFSNSRSEMNVSTLELGDSALYLCASTLRNEQFFGPGTRLTVL.

This clonotype was counted a few times. V and J are TRBV4-3 and TRBJ2-3; the D call may be TRBD1 or TRBD2 (5 bases each). Per germline, CDR1 LGHNA and CDR2 YSLEER. Trimming removed 0 bases from V and 12 bases from J, with 13 bases in between. This CDR3 is built from 13 residues. The CDR3 here is CASSQDGGRGQYF. CDR3 coding DNA: TGCGCCAGCAGCCAAGATGGGGGACGGGGACAGTATTTT.

The rearrangement joins TRBV7-6 to TRBJ2-5; D assignment may be TRBD1 or TRBD2 (5 bases each). Germline CDR1 SGHVS, CDR2 FNYEAQ. CDR3 size: 19 residues. The V end was cut by 1 base, the J end by 5 bases, with 26 bases between. CDR3 nucleotides: TGTGCCAGCAGCTTAGATAGGAGGTTGCAGGGCAGCCGGCGGGAGACCCAGTACTTC. Its protein is CASSLDRRLQGSRRETQYF. The full variable domain, completed using reference TRBV7-6 and TRBJ2-5, is GAGVSQSPRYKVTKRGQDVALRCDPISGHVSLYWYRQALGQGPEFLTYFNYEAQQDKSGLPNDRFSAERPEGSISTLTIQRTEQRDSAMYRCASSLDRRLQGSRRETQYFGPGTRLLVL.

This chain uses TRBV3-1 with TRBJ2-1; D unclear. CDR1 LGHDT and CDR2 YNNKEL come from the germline V gene (reference sequence). Trimming stripped 3 bases from V and 10 bases from J, with 28 bases between. CDR3 length: 18 amino acids. The CDR3 nucleotides read TGTGCCAGCAGCCATCCAACCTCCAGCGCTCCCGCTCCCCGGGAGCAGTTCTTC. This encodes CASSHPTSSAPAPREQFF.

The table lists this clonotype with a few counts. The chain uses TRBV7-2 and TRBJ1-2, with TRBD1 identical over 9 bases. Germline V gene sequence: CDR1 SGHTA, CDR2 FQGNSA. CDR3 size: 14 residues. Trimming took 4 bases from V and 8 from J; bases not matched to a gene: 8. The CDR3 reads CASSSGDRVQGYTF. In nucleotides, the CDR3 is TGTGCCAGCAGCTCAGGGGACAGGGTGCAAGGCTACACCTTC.

The chain has TRBV24-1 and TRBJ2-2, with 9 bases lining up with TRBD1. J lost 4 bases, V lost 7 bases, and 3 bases had no gene match. CDR3 length equals 14 residues. Germline lookup yields CDR1 KGHDR and CDR2 SFDVKD. The CDR3 bases are TGTGCCACCAGGGGACAGGGTCCCACCGGGGAGCTGTTTTTT. This gives the protein CATRGQGPTGELFF.

The CDR3 coding sequence is TGCAGTGCTAGGACCGGGCTACGAGGGAACGAGCAGTACTTC. It is translated as CSARTGLRGNEQYF. This chain uses TRBV20-1 with TRBJ2-7; a weak D match, TRBD2 (5 bases). CDR3 length: 14 amino acids. Germline V gene data show CDR1 as DFQATT and CDR2 as SNEGSKA (reference sequence). Trimming left V 3 bases short and J 5 bases short, with 17 bases between.

The chain has TRBV5-1 and TRBJ2-7; D ambiguous. Per the germline V gene, CDR1 is SGHRS and CDR2 is YFSETQ. The CDR3 has 12 amino acids. The V and J ends lost 5 bases and 3 bases respectively, with 9 bases between them. The DNA for the CDR3 is TGCGCCAGCAGGGTCGAGAGCTACGAGCAGTACTTC. The encoded protein is CASRVESYEQYF.

This clonotype was seen more than once but under ten times. V and J are TRBV12-3 or TRBV12-4 and TRBJ1-1; perhaps TRBD1 as D (6 bases). The ends were cut back, 1 base at V and 4 bases at J, with 10 bases in the middle. The CDR3 extends over 14 amino acids. The CDR3 reads CASSLGRGGTEAFF. The CDR3 DNA sequence: TGTGCCAGCAGTTTAGGCAGGGGTGGCACTGAAGCTTTCTTT.

The chain joins TRBV29-1 to TRBJ2-1; D might be TRBD2 (5 bases). V dropped 3 bases and J dropped 10 bases, with 10 bases sitting between them. CDR3 size: 11 residues. Germline V gene lookup returns CDR1 SQVTM and CDR2 ANQGSEA. CDR3 in amino acids: CSVERDEEQFF. In DNA, the CDR3 is TGCAGCGTTGAGAGGGATGAAGAGCAGTTCTTC.